This T cell receptor beta chain was obtained from a study of control samples from healthy donors and cancer patients. Assay: immunoSEQ multiplex PCR; the TCRdb copy retains only in-frame clones and omits some. The table has about 94,000 clones, 90% seen once. Trimming stripped 0 bases from V and 8 bases from J, with 17 bases between. Looked up from germline, CDR1 is SGHRS and CDR2 is YFSETQ. The CDR3 runs 15 residues. The chain combines TRBV5-1 with TRBJ1-1, with D possibly matching TRBD1 (5 bases). This receptor was identified in a woman younger than 30 in good health. Sequencing was done on a sample of blood. CDR3 amino acids: CASSLVRGGEGEAFF. CDR3 DNA: TGCGCCAGCAGCTTGGTCCGGGGAGGTGAGGGGGAAGCTTTCTTT.